These 29 T cell receptor beta chains share one sample of origin, sequenced in a study of blood T cell repertoires in COVID-19. The data were produced by immunoSEQ multiplex PCR, yet TCRdb's version contains in-frame clones alone and is incomplete. Of roughly 150,000 clones in the sample, about nine tenths were seen once. Sequenced input: peripheral blood. All receptors come from an elderly man with acute or convalescent COVID-19.

The chain combines TRBV28 with TRBJ2-1; D gene unclear. V was trimmed by 3 bases and J by 1 base, leaving 13 bases between them. Germline CDR1 and CDR2: MDHEN and SYDVKM. This CDR3 contains 16 residues. Written as DNA, the CDR3 is TGTGCCAGCAGTTTTAATTCGGGTGGGTCCTACAATGAGCAGTTCTTC. This gives the protein CASSFNSGGSYNEQFF.

This clone was found once. V usage is TRBV5-8 and J usage is TRBJ2-7, with D possibly TRBD1 on 6 matching bases. Germline loops: CDR1 SGHTS, CDR2 YDEGEE. The CDR3 length is 14 residues. V was pared by 6 bases and J by 0 bases, with 13 bases between. The CDR3 sequence: CASIEGTFSYEQYF. The CDR3 region has the DNA TGTGCCAGCATCGAAGGGACATTCTCCTACGAGCAGTACTTC.

The chain couples TRBV2 to TRBJ1-1; D uncertain. V lost 2 bases and J lost 4, with 11 bases in between. The CDR3 is 14 residues long. Per germline, CDR1 SNHLY and CDR2 FYNNEI. CDR3 region: CASSETLFSTEAFF. In DNA, the CDR3 is TGTGCCAGCAGTGAAACCCTCTTTAGCACTGAAGCTTTCTTT.

The chain couples TRBV6-5 to TRBJ1-1; no definite D call. This CDR3 comprises 14 residues. V was shortened by 5 bases and J by 1 base, with 11 bases between the two germline ends. Germline V gene lookup returns CDR1 MNHEY and CDR2 SVGAGI. This chain's CDR3 is CASSRKLRNTEAFF. The CDR3 DNA reads as TGTGCCAGCAGTCGAAAGCTAAGGAACACTGAAGCTTTCTTT.

The chain is built from TRBV3-1 (or the pseudogene TRBV3-2) and TRBJ2-3, with D tentatively TRBD1 (6 bases). Trimming removed 4 bases from V and 2 bases from J, with 10 bases in between. Germline V gene data show CDR1 as LGHDT and CDR2 as YNNKEL (reference sequence). The CDR3 is made up of 14 amino acids. In DNA, the CDR3 is TGTGCCAGCAGCCGGGACACGCTCACAGATACGCAGTATTTT. Translated, it gives CASSRDTLTDTQYF.

The chain uses TRBV6-5 and TRBJ2-1; maybe TRBD1 (5 bases). The CDR3 totals 15 residues. Between the trimmed V and J ends, which lost 6 bases and 2 bases, there was a span of 14 bases. Germline assignment: CDR1 MNHEY and CDR2 SVGAGI. CDR3 in DNA: TGTGCCAGCAGGCTCTCTTGGGGCCCCTACAATGAGCAGTTCTTC. The encoded protein is CASRLSWGPYNEQFF.

The chain joins TRBV28 to TRBJ2-1, with TRBD1 as a possible D gene (6 bases). The CDR3 contains 15 residues. Per the germline V gene, CDR1 is MDHEN and CDR2 is SYDVKM. Trimming removed 6 bases from V and 4 bases from J, with 16 bases in between. For the CDR3, the DNA is TGTGCCAGCAGGGGGAGCCGGGACAAGTACAATGAGCAGTTCTTC. Translated: CASRGSRDKYNEQFF.

This chain uses TRBV19 with TRBJ1-2; possible D gene TRBD1, 5 bases. CDR1 LNHDA and CDR2 SQIVND come from the germline V gene (reference sequence). The ends were cut back, 1 base at V and 2 bases at J, with 8 bases in the middle. The CDR3 runs 14 residues. This chain's CDR3 is CASSIAKGNYGYTF. DNA of the CDR3: TGTGCCAGTAGTATAGCCAAGGGGAACTATGGCTACACCTTC.

The V and J genes are TRBV19 and TRBJ1-5, with 10 bases fitting TRBD1. This CDR3 comprises 15 residues. V shed 4 bases and J 6 bases; nucleotides not matched to a gene: 6. Germline V gives CDR1 LNHDA, CDR2 SQIVND (reference sequence). The CDR3 protein is CASSTTGGASQPQHF. CDR3 nucleotide sequence: TGTGCCAGTAGTACGACAGGGGGCGCGTCTCAGCCCCAGCATTTT.

This chain connects TRBV18 to TRBJ1-1, with 8 bases aligning to TRBD1. V trimming: 6 bases; J trimming: 0 bases; junction bases outside the gene matches: 12. This CDR3 comprises 17 residues. Germline V gives CDR1 KGHSH, CDR2 LQKENI. The CDR3 here is CASSGTPQGAMNTEAFF. The CDR3 coding sequence is TGTGCCAGCTCGGGGACTCCCCAGGGGGCCATGAACACTGAAGCTTTCTTT.

This clone was seen more than once but under ten times. The V and J genes are TRBV5-1 and TRBJ2-1; 9 positions match TRBD2. J gave up 0 bases and V 1 base, and 14 bases lay outside the gene matches. The length of the CDR3 is 20 residues. Germline V gene lookup returns CDR1 SGHRS and CDR2 YFSETQ. The CDR3 loop is CASSLYLGSGSVSSYNEQFF. The DNA for the CDR3 is TGCGCCAGCAGCTTGTATTTAGGTAGCGGGAGTGTGAGCTCCTACAATGAGCAGTTCTTC.

This clone was picked up one time. Distinct nucleotide sequences in the sample also encode this CDR3. V gene TRBV18 combines with J gene TRBJ2-1; perhaps TRBD1 as D (6 bases). This CDR3 comprises 14 residues. Trimming shortened V by 4 bases and J by 8 bases, and 15 bases separated the two germline ends. CDR1 is KGHSH and CDR2 is LQKENI in the germline V gene. CDR3 in DNA: TGTGCCAGCTCACGACGACAGGACGTCGATGAGCAGTTCTTC. Residues: CASSRRQDVDEQFF. The full variable domain, its missing parts supplied by reference TRBV18 and TRBJ2-1, is NAGVMQNPRHLVRRRGQEARLRCSPMKGHSHVYWYRQLPEEGLKFMVYLQKENIIDESGMPKERFSAEFPKEGPSILRIQQVVRGDSAAYFCASSRRQDVDEQFFGPGTRLTVL.

This clone was detected only once. V is TRBV7-2 and J is TRBJ2-3; 10 nucleotides line up with TRBD2. CDR3 length: 17 residues. The V gene's germline CDR1 is SGHTA and CDR2 FQGNSA. The J segment lost 1 base and the V segment lost 5 bases, leaving 9 bases of the junction unmatched. In DNA form, the CDR3 reads TGTGCCAGCAGCGGACCGAGCGGGGGGGTTCGCACAGATACGCAGTATTTT. Translating gives CASSGPSGGVRTDTQYF.

The chain recombines TRBV27 with TRBJ2-6; 10 bases fit TRBD2. Germline CDR1 is MNHEY and CDR2 is SMNVEV (reference sequence). V was pared by 6 bases and J by 2 bases, with 7 bases of the junction left unmatched. CDR3 size: 17 residues. The CDR3 loop is CASSLSGGAAGANVLTF. As DNA, the CDR3 is TGTGCCAGCAGCTTGAGCGGGGGGGCGGCTGGGGCCAACGTCCTGACTTTC.

This CDR3 is CARSSGQGNTGELFF. CDR3 nucleotides: TGTGCCAGAAGCTCAGGACAGGGGAACACCGGGGAGCTGTTTTTT. The chain uses TRBV7-5 and TRBJ2-2; the table's TRBD1 call for D was not verified on the DNA. TRBV7-5 is given as a pseudogene. This CDR3 has 15 amino acids.

The rearrangement joins TRBV12-3 or TRBV12-4 to TRBJ1-1, with D maybe TRBD1 (6 bases). Deletions cut 6 bases from V and 4 bases from J, with 9 bases between. The CDR3 extends over 12 amino acids. The CDR3 protein is CASSQGGTEAFF. The CDR3 DNA is TGTGCCAGCAGCCAAGGGGGCACTGAAGCTTTCTTT.

This chain links TRBV10-3 with TRBJ2-2; 8 bases line up with TRBD2. The CDR3 sequence is 16 residues long. With 10 bases clipped from V and 4 bases from J, the junction kept 14 bases outside the gene matches. CDR1 and CDR2 (germline): ENHRY, SYGVKD. The chain's CDR3 is CATTKLGLEATGELFF. The CDR3 DNA is TGTGCCACCACCAAACTGGGACTAGAGGCCACCGGGGAGCTGTTTTTT.

The chain links TRBV24-1 to TRBJ2-2, with 8 positions matching TRBD1. From germline, CDR1 is KGHDR and CDR2 SFDVKD. The CDR3 runs to 17 residues. Germline trimming cut 3 bases from V and 4 bases from J; bases unmatched to any gene: 9. The CDR3 loop is CATSDPSGGAVTGELFF. The CDR3, as DNA: TGTGCCACCAGTGATCCCTCAGGGGGCGCAGTCACCGGGGAGCTGTTTTTT.

The V gene is TRBV6-5, the J gene TRBJ2-5; maybe TRBD1 (5 bases). This CDR3 has 12 amino acids. V shed 6 bases and J shed 2 bases, with 7 bases lying between them. Germline V gene sequence: CDR1 MNHEY, CDR2 SVGAGI. CDR3 protein: CASSRQQETQYF. The CDR3 coding sequence is TGTGCCAGCAGCCGACAGCAAGAGACCCAGTACTTC.

The chain recombines TRBV12-3 or TRBV12-4 with TRBJ1-6, with no clear D. V lost 6 bases to trimming and J lost 9 bases, with 9 bases between them. This CDR3 is built from 12 residues. The DNA of the CDR3 is TGTGCCAGCAGAAACTCGGGTTCACCCCTCCACTTT. Translating gives CASRNSGSPLHF.

The chain joins TRBV4-1 to TRBJ1-1; 7 nucleotides align to TRBD1. Unmatched junction bases numbered 5, after V lost 0 bases and J lost 1 base. The CDR3 consists of 16 residues. Germline assignment: CDR1 MGHRA and CDR2 YSYEKL. CDR3 sequence (DNA): TGCGCCAGCAGCCAAGAGTCAGGGGGGTCGAACACTGAAGCTTTCTTT. Translating it yields CASSQESGGSNTEAFF.

The chain employs TRBV28 and TRBJ1-2, with a weak D call TRBD1 (5 bases). This CDR3 comprises 15 residues. Trimming shortened V by 6 bases and J by 3 bases, and 17 bases separated the two germline ends. CDR1 and CDR2 (germline): MDHEN, SYDVKM. The CDR3 bases are TGTGCCAGCAGGTCATTCCGGGACTGGTACTATGGCTACACCTTC. It codes for CASRSFRDWYYGYTF.

This clone was counted a few times. The genes are TRBV10-2 and TRBJ1-5; D not resolved. This CDR3 contains 16 residues. Trimming left V 4 bases short and J 0 bases short, with 13 bases between. In germline, CDR1 is WSHSY, CDR2 SAAADI. The CDR3 sequence: CASSGAGPYSNQPQHF. CDR3 DNA sequence: TGCGCCAGCAGTGGTGCCGGTCCGTATAGCAATCAGCCCCAGCATTTT.

This sequence joins TRBV30 and TRBJ1-1, with TRBD1 matching 7 bases. Germline V gene lookup returns CDR1 GTSNPN and CDR2 SVGIG (reference sequence). V shed 5 bases, J shed 4 bases, and the junction held 7 bases outside the gene matches. This CDR3 region has 13 residues. CDR3 residues: CAWGGQGGTEAFF. DNA for the CDR3: TGTGCCTGGGGGGGTCAGGGGGGCACTGAAGCTTTCTTT.

A few counts support this clone. Here the CDR3 reads CASRTVTGELFF. For the CDR3, the DNA is TGTGCCAGTAGGACAGTCACCGGGGAGCTGTTTTTT. The chain recombines TRBV19 with TRBJ2-2; possibly TRBD1 for D (5 bases). The germline V and J ends were trimmed by 6 bases and 4 bases, with 6 bases remaining between them. The CDR3 length is 12 residues. Germline V gene sequence: CDR1 LNHDA, CDR2 SQIVND (reference sequence). The full variable domain, completed using reference TRBV19 and TRBJ2-2, is DGGITQSPKYLFRKEGQNVTLSCEQNLNHDAMYWYRQDPGQGLRLIYYSQIVNDFQKGDIAEGYSVSREKKESFPLTVTSAQKNPTAFYLCASRTVTGELFFGEGSRLTVL.

The chain recombines TRBV7-9 with TRBJ1-2, with D possibly matching TRBD1 (5 bases). V lost 4 bases and J lost 5, with 8 bases in between. The germline CDR1 and CDR2 sequences are SEHNR and FQNEAQ (reference sequence). The CDR3 runs to 12 residues. The CDR3 bases are TGTGCCAGCAGCTCAGGGATGTATGGCTACACCTTC. Translating it yields CASSSGMYGYTF.

The rearrangement uses TRBV10-3 and TRBJ1-2; no clear D gene. Per germline, CDR1 ENHRY and CDR2 SYGVKD. Trimming took off 7 bases at V and 1 base at J, with 13 bases between the two ends. This CDR3 contains 14 residues. CDR3 nucleotide sequence: TGTGCCATCAAGCGAGGGATGGGTAACTATGGCTACACCTTC. Encoded protein: CAIKRGMGNYGYTF.

The gene calls are TRBV29-1 and TRBJ2-6, with TRBD1 matching 7 bases. Per the germline V gene, CDR1 is SQVTM and CDR2 is ANQGSEA. V shed 7 bases and J 4 bases; nucleotides not matched to a gene: 4. The CDR3 is 13 residues long. The CDR3 region is CSAGTAGANVLTF. CDR3 bases: TGCAGCGCGGGGACAGCGGGGGCCAACGTCCTGACTTTC.

The chain links TRBV5-1 to TRBJ2-7, with a tentative D call TRBD1 (6 bases). V was trimmed by 1 base and J by 3 bases, leaving 11 bases between them. Germline-derived CDR1 and CDR2 are SGHRS and YFSETQ. The CDR3 covers 14 residues. CDR3 coding DNA: TGCGCCAGCAGCTTGTCCCGGGACAACTACGAGCAGTACTTC. This translates into CASSLSRDNYEQYF.